This TCR beta chain was captured by sequencing in a study of blood T cell repertoires in COVID-19 (dated by TCRdb to 2020 to 2022). The study in broad terms: Samples from collaborators originated in the United States, Italy and Spain and spanned both the acute and convalescent phases of COVID-19. The material from the prospective study consisted of cDNA or gDNA derived from T cells, B-cell-depleted T cells, or PBMCs. Subjects who had been exposed to COVID-19, were actively infected with it, or had recovered from it provided the deeply sampled blood TCRbeta repertoires that made up the dataset. The repertoires were made available in a free public database intended to serve as a resource for research on the immune response to SARS-CoV-2. The samples were drawn from the first 160 participants of the ongoing ImmuneRACE study and from some 1,300 subjects provided by 6 global collaborators. The sample metadata nearly always contained a de-identified subject ID, COVID-19 status, age in years and sex. HLA class I and class II types, where available, came from metadata supplied by the sample provider rather than from assay-based typing.

TCRbeta CDR3 regions were amplified from genomic DNA using the immunoSEQ Assay, a bias-controlled multiplex PCR. As for the original processing: The number of nucleated cells in each sample was estimated by amplification of reference gene primers within the assay. To quantify the absolute abundance of each unique TCRbeta CDR3 rearrangement, sequence reads were collapsed and filtered. For each sample, productive Simpson clonality was calculated as the square root of Simpson's diversity index across productive rearrangements. TCRdb took over this immuneACCESS table, retaining in-frame rearrangements with V and J assigned. Such tables are incomplete; in checked studies, under half of the missing clones stem from an unresolved V gene, and the remainder is unexplained. D and trimming were read from the DNA, whereas the V and J calls and clone size are those reported in that table. Recorded for this sample are around 260,000 clones; about 90% of them occurred a single time. The ten largest account for over 2% of the sample.

What the authors observed across the whole study: The quantity of clinical and demographic metadata differed by source and by participant and was supplied without curation.

The collaborating institutions used their own protocols to collect whole blood in K2EDTA tubes. For TCRbeta analysis, collaborators shipped samples in one of three forms: frozen whole blood, isolated PBMCs, or DNA extracted from either of those sample types. The germline V gene encodes CDR1 SGHKS and CDR2 YYEKEE (reference sequence). V is cut back by 0 bases and J by 5 bases, with 4 bases in the junction unmatched. The CDR3 goes from the cysteine to the phenylalanine over 16 residues. Here the CDR3 DNA is all that survives: 48 bases in frame from base 1. This clone was picked up one time. Its antigen remains unidentified. Base qualities were left out, and no much larger clone turns up one base away.

The source of this sequence is a woman aged 50 to 60 with acute or convalescent COVID-19. This sequence uses TRBV5-5 and TRBJ1-5, with 11 junctional bases fitting TRBD1. Input material: peripheral blood. For the CDR3, the sequence is CASSLEGQGAYQPQHF. The nucleotide sequence is given as TGTGCCAGCAGCTTGGAAGGACAGGGGGCCTATCAGCCCCAGCATTTT.